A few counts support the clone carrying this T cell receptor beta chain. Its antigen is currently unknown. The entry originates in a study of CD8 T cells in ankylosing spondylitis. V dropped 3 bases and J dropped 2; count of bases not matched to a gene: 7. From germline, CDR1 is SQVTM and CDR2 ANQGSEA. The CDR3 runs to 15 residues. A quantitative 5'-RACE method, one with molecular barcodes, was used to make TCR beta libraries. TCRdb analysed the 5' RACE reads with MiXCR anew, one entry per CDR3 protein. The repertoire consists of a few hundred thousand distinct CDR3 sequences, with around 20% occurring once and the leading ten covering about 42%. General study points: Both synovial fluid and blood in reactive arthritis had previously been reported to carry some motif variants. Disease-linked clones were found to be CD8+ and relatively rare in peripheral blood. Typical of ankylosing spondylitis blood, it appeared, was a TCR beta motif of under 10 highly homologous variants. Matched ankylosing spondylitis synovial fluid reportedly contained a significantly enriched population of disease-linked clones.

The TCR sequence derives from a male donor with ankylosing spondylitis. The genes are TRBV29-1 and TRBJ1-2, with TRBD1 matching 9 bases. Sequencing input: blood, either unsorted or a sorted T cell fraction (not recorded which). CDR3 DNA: TGCAGCGTTGAGAGCCGGACAGGGGTCAACTATGGCTACACCTTC. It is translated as CSVESRTGVNYGYTF.